A selection of T cell receptor beta chains follows, all from one sample in a study of shared clonotypes between healthy human individuals. Data came from immunoSEQ multiplex PCR; TCRdb stores just in-frame clones and leaves some out. The sample contains about 120,000 clones, approximately 70% of which appear only once. Specimen: memory CD8+ T cells sorted from blood. These receptors all stem from a woman in her twenties or thirties in good health. Each CDR3 is given with its conserved first and last residue. A D gene is named only where the DNA matches it firmly. For some rows the clone size is stated as once, few or many, or as a class when expanded; others skip it.

j_call v_call d_call clone_size cdr3_aa cdr3_nt
TRBJ2-7 TRBV11-2 - - CASSFGGSDEQYF TGTGCCAGCAGCTTTGGGGGTAGCGACGAGCAGTACTTC
TRBJ1-2 TRBV7-2 - - CASSFGGGIGYGYTF TGTGCCAGCAGCTTTGGGGGAGGGATAGGCTATGGCTACACCTTC
TRBJ2-3 TRBV7-9 - - CASSTQAWDGSDTQYF TGTGCCAGCAGCACCCAGGCGTGGGACGGGTCAGATACGCAGTATTTT
TRBJ2-5 TRBV25-1 - - CASSEVETQYF TGTGCCAGCAGTGAAGTGGAGACCCAGTACTTC
TRBJ2-7 TRBV5-1 - - CASSFGLTYEQYF TGCGCCAGCAGCTTCGGCCTTACCTACGAGCAGTACTTC
TRBJ1-1 TRBV11-2 TRBD1 - CASSSQGARAEAFF TGTGCCAGCAGCTCGCAGGGGGCGCGGGCTGAAGCTTTCTTT
TRBJ2-1 TRBV6-4 - few CASSDSIHEQFF TGTGCCAGCAGTGATTCGATCCATGAGCAGTTCTTC
TRBJ2-1 TRBV5-1 - many CASSLPENEQFF TGCGCCAGCAGCTTACCCGAAAATGAGCAGTTCTTC
TRBJ2-5 TRBV25-1 - many CASSGSDRIGETQYF TGTGCCAGCAGTGGGTCGGATCGGATAGGGGAGACCCAGTACTTC
TRBJ2-1 TRBV5-5 TRBD1 - CASSIGQGSGNEQFF TGTGCCAGCAGCATTGGACAGGGCTCGGGCAATGAGCAGTTCTTC
TRBJ1-1 TRBV29-1 - - CSVVIRGWGTEAFF TGCAGCGTTGTAATCAGGGGCTGGGGCACTGAAGCTTTCTTT
TRBJ1-2 TRBV27 - - CASSPRPPGVLDGYTF TGTGCCAGCAGCCCAAGACCGCCCGGAGTTTTGGATGGCTACACCTTC
TRBJ1-1 TRBV29-1 - - CSVRRNQNTEAFF TGCAGCGTTCGCAGAAATCAGAACACTGAAGCTTTCTTT
TRBJ2-7 TRBV11-2 TRBD2 - CASSLVRLAGVNFPYEQYF TGTGCCAGCAGCTTAGTCCGGCTAGCGGGTGTAAACTTCCCCTACGAGCAGTACTTC
TRBJ1-2 TRBV6-5 - - CATHPQGNYGYTF TGTGCCACCCACCCCCAGGGGAACTATGGCTACACCTTC
TRBJ1-5 TRBV28 TRBD1 - CASTTSTGYRNQPQHF TGTGCCAGCACTACATCGACAGGGTATCGCAATCAGCCCCAGCATTTT
TRBJ2-1 TRBV11-2 - few CASSSSGNEQFF TGTGCCAGCAGTTCGAGCGGGAATGAGCAGTTCTTC
TRBJ2-1 TRBV18 - - CASSPQVNEQFF TGTGCCAGCTCACCACAAGTGAATGAGCAGTTCTTC
TRBJ2-1 TRBV2 - once CASSEAPVSEQFF TGTGCCAGCAGCGAGGCCCCCGTCAGTGAGCAGTTCTTC
TRBJ2-5 TRBV6-6 TRBD2 - CASRDSGKVAETQYF TGTGCCAGCAGAGATAGCGGGAAGGTGGCGGAGACCCAGTACTTC
TRBJ2-5 TRBV9 TRBD1 once CASSEGQSVWQETQYF TGTGCCAGCAGCGAGGGACAGAGTGTGTGGCAAGAGACCCAGTACTTC
TRBJ1-1 TRBV7-8 - - CASSQTDRANTEAFF TGTGCCAGCAGCCAAACAGATAGGGCCAACACTGAAGCTTTCTTT
TRBJ2-3 TRBV4-2 TRBD2 - CASSQATSGRADTQYF TGTGCCAGCAGCCAAGCGACTAGCGGGAGGGCAGATACGCAGTATTTT
TRBJ2-7 TRBV7-8 - - CASSLLRAYEQYF TGTGCCAGCAGCTTACTTAGGGCCTACGAGCAGTACTTC
TRBJ1-3 TRBV19 - once CASGRVVGNTIYF TGTGCCTCGGGCAGAGTCGTAGGAAACACCATATATTTT
TRBJ2-7 TRBV5-1 - - CASSLEGRKQYF TGCGCCAGCAGCTTGGAGGGTCGGAAGCAGTACTTC
TRBJ2-1 TRBV27 TRBD1 - CASSSGQGAHEQFF TGTGCCAGCAGTTCGGGACAGGGAGCTCATGAGCAGTTCTTC
TRBJ1-4 TRBV7-7 TRBD1 - CASSPTGTGEKLFF TGTGCCAGCAGCCCGACAGGGACGGGTGAAAAACTGTTTTTT